These 13 T cell receptor beta chains came from one sample sequenced in a study of T cells in severe cutaneous drug reactions. Bulk and single-cell libraries used iRepertoire multiplex PCR with TCR subtype-specific primers. One entry per CDR3 protein, without DNA, is what TCRdb gives after re-calling the multiplex PCR reads. Its table lists approximately 6,900 distinct CDR3 sequences. The donors had carbamazepine-induced Stevens-Johnson syndrome or toxic epidermal necrolysis. The source material was cells from a skin blister. The receptors come from a human donor with toxic epidermal necrolysis, a severe cutaneous drug reaction.

This clonotype ranks as medium-sized (0.01 to 0.1%) in terms of frequency. J is TRBJ2-7 and V is TRBV10-3. The germline CDR1 and CDR2 sequences are ENHRY and SYGVKD. The length of the CDR3 is 15 residues. The CDR3 sequence is CAISVETRYPYEQYF.

This CDR3 is CASSYSGGTDTQYF. The rearrangement links TRBV6-6 to TRBJ2-3. The CDR3 totals 14 residues. CDR1 and CDR2 from the germline V gene are MNHNY and SVGAGI (reference sequence).

V usage is TRBV6-5 and J usage is TRBJ2-1; TCRdb's D call, TRBD2, is unchecked because there is no DNA. From germline, CDR1 is MNHEY and CDR2 SVGAGI. There are 23 residues in the CDR3. CDR3 residues: CASSYSPYRTSGTLPQPYNEQFF.

The rearrangement uses TRBV15 and TRBJ2-7. The CDR3 consists of 16 residues. The germline gives CDR1 LNHNV, CDR2 YYDKDF (reference sequence). The CDR3 spells CATSRVPDTNSYEQYF.

The V and J genes are TRBV29-1 and TRBJ2-7; the D call from TCRdb, TRBD2, cannot be confirmed without DNA. Germline-derived CDR1 and CDR2 are SQVTM and ANQGSEA. The CDR3 is 15 residues long. This CDR3 is CSVRASGTAGYEQYF.

The genes are TRBV28 and TRBJ2-7; the D call of TRBD2 rests on TCRdb alone, since no DNA is present to check it. This CDR3 has 13 residues. Germline assignment: CDR1 MDHEN and CDR2 SYDVKM. CDR3: CASSFLAGDEQYF.

The V gene is TRBV28, the J gene TRBJ2-1; TCRdb selects TRBD1, and the lack of DNA leaves this call unchecked. Germline-derived CDR1 and CDR2 are MDHEN and SYDVKM. The CDR3 runs to 14 residues. CDR3 sequence reads: CASSLRTVHNEQFF.

The gene calls are TRBV12-3 or TRBV12-4 and TRBJ2-1; TCRdb reports TRBD2, a call that lacks DNA to check it against. The CDR3 totals 12 residues. The CDR3 is CASISLANEQFF.

The CDR3 is CSVEDQSGRGYTF. The J gene is TRBJ1-2, the V gene TRBV29-1. The germline gives CDR1 SQVTM, CDR2 ANQGSEA. The CDR3 has 13 amino acids. The variable domain in full, with the rest retrieved from reference TRBV29-1 and TRBJ1-2, is SAVISQKPSRDICQRGTSLTIQCQVDSQVTMMFWYRQQPGQSLTLIATANQGSEATYESGFVIDKFPISRPNLTFSTLTVSNMSPEDSSIYLCSVEDQSGRGYTFGSGTRLTVV.

The chain has TRBV12-3 or TRBV12-4 and TRBJ2-1. The CDR3 runs 12 residues. The CDR3 here is CASSFGELEQFF.

The rearrangement joins TRBV9 to TRBJ1-1; TCRdb outputs TRBD1, but without DNA this stays unchecked. Germline CDR1 and CDR2: SGDLS and YYNGEE. The CDR3 sequence is 15 residues long. CDR3 amino acids: CASSVDTGGNTEAFF.

The chain joins TRBV5-1 to TRBJ2-1; checking the TCRdb D call of TRBD2 is not possible without DNA. Germline V gives CDR1 SGHRS, CDR2 YFSETQ. The CDR3 spans 16 residues. The CDR3 sequence is CASSPGPAGGRDEQFF.

This clonotype counts as medium-sized (0.01 to 0.1%) by frequency. This sequence joins TRBV19 and TRBJ2-1. CDR1 LNHDA and CDR2 SQIVND come from the germline V gene (reference sequence). CDR3 size: 11 residues. CDR3 sequence reads: CASRGNNEQFF.